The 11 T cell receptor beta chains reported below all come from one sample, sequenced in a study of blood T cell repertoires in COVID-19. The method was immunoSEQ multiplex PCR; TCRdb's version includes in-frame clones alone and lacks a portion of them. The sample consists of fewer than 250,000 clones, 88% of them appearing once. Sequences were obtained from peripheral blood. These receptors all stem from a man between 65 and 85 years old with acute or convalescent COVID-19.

As DNA, the CDR3 is TGTGCCAGCAGCCTCATAAGACTAGCGGGAAACTACGAGCAGTACTTC. Protein sequence: CASSLIRLAGNYEQYF. The rearrangement joins TRBV7-9 to TRBJ2-7; TRBD2 matches 11 bases. CDR1 is SEHNR and CDR2 is FQNEAQ in the germline V gene (reference sequence). This CDR3 comprises 16 residues. Trimming removed 5 bases from V and 3 bases from J; junction bases left unmatched: 9.

DNA of the CDR3: TGTGCCACCAGTGACCCTTCCGTTCCCTACAATGAGCAGTTCTTC. Protein sequence: CATSDPSVPYNEQFF. This chain uses TRBV24-1 with TRBJ2-1; D is unresolved. CDR3 length equals 15 residues. The V end lost 4 bases, the J end lost 2 bases, and 11 bases lay between the germline ends. CDR1 and CDR2 from the germline V gene are KGHDR and SFDVKD.

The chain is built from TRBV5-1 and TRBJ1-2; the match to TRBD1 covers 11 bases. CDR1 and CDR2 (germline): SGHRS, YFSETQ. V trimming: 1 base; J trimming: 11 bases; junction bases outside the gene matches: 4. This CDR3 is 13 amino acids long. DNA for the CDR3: TGCGCCAGCAGCTTGCCGGGACAGGGGGTGTACACCTTC. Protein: CASSLPGQGVYTF.

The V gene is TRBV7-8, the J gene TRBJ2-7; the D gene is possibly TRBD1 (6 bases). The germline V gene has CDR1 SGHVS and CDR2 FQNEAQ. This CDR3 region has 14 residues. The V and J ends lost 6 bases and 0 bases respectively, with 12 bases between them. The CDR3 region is CASSSGVSSYEQYF. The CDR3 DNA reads TGTGCCAGCAGTTCAGGGGTGAGCTCCTACGAGCAGTACTTC.

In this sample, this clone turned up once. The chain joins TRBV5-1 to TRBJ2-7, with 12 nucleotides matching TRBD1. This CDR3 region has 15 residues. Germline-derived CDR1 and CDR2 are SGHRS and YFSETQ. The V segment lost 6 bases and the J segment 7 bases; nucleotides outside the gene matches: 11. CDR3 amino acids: CASTSGGTGGREQYF. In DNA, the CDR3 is TGCGCCAGCACCTCGGGCGGGACAGGGGGCCGGGAGCAGTACTTC.

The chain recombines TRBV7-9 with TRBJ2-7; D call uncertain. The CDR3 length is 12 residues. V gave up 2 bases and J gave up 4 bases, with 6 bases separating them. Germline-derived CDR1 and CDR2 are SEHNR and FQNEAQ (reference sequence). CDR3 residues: CASSLSQYEQYF. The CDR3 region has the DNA TGTGCCAGCAGCTTATCACAGTACGAGCAGTACTTC.

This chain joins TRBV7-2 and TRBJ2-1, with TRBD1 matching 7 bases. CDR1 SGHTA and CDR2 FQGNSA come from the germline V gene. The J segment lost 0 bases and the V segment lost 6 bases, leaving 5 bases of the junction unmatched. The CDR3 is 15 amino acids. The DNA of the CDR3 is TGTGCCAGCAGTACAGGGGTTAGCTCCTACAATGAGCAGTTCTTC. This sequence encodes CASSTGVSSYNEQFF.

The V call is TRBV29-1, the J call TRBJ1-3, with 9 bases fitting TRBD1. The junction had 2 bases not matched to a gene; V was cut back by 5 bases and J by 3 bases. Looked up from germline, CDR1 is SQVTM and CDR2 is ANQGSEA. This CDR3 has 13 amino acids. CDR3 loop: CSVTGGFGNTIYF. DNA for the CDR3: TGCAGCGTTACAGGGGGCTTTGGAAACACCATATATTTT. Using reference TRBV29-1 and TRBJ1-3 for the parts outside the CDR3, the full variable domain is SAVISQKPSRDICQRGTSLTIQCQVDSQVTMMFWYRQQPGQSLTLIATANQGSEATYESGFVIDKFPISRPNLTFSTLTVSNMSPEDSSIYLCSVTGGFGNTIYFGEGSWLTVV.

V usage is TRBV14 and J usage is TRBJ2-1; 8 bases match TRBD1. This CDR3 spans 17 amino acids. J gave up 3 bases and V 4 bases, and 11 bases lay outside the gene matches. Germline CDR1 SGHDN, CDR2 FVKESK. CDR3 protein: CASSLGTGWNLYNEQFF. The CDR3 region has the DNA TGTGCCAGCAGCCTGGGGACAGGCTGGAACCTCTACAATGAGCAGTTCTTC.

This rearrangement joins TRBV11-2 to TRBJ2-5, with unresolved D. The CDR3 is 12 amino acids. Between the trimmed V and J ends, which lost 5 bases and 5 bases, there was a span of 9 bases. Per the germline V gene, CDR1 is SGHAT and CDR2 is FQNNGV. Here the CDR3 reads CASSALRETQYF. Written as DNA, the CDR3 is TGTGCCAGCAGCGCCCTCCGGGAGACCCAGTACTTC.

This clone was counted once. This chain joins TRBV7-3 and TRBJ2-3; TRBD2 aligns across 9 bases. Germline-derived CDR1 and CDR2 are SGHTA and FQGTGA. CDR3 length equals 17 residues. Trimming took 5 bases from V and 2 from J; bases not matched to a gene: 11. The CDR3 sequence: CASSEHIGGRATDTQYF. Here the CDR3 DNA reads TGTGCCAGCAGCGAACACATCGGCGGGAGGGCCACAGATACGCAGTATTTT.